The sequence of this T cell receptor beta chain was determined in a study of T cell responses to AZD1222 COVID-19 vaccine. Study results and limitations: Females made up more of the donors, who were largely white British, and clonal diversity may have come out too low. Only six AZD1222 recipients tested seropositive at baseline. Per reports, nearly half of all spike-specific TCRs target regions that are unmutated in variants. With two AZD1222 doses given, Spike-specific TCR breadth and depth both rose.

Sequencing was performed with immunoSEQ multiplex PCR; in TCRdb, only in-frame clones are kept and a portion is missing. The sample records just over 150,000 clones, about nine tenths being singletons. Per the germline V gene, CDR1 is SGHRS and CDR2 is YFSETQ. V was trimmed by 4 bases and J by 4 bases, leaving 12 bases between them. CDR3 length: 13 amino acids. To note about this clone: Its antigen is undetermined.

Here the sequenced sample was peripheral blood, taken on day 0 of AZD1222 vaccination. The chain recombines TRBV5-1 with TRBJ2-7; D is unclear. The TCR comes from an adult in good health. CDR3: CASSPLTQYEQYF. The CDR3 DNA sequence: TGCGCCAGCAGCCCCCTGACACAGTACGAGCAGTACTTC.